What follows describes a single T cell receptor (beta chain). This sample was included in a study of blood T cell repertoires in COVID-19. The wider study: Sample material is recorded as cDNA or gDNA derived from T cells, B-cell-depleted T cells, or PBMCs.

CDR1 SQVTM and CDR2 ANQGSEA come from the germline V gene. Trimming at V came to 4 bases and at J to 2 bases, leaving 4 bases not matched to a gene. The CDR3 runs 14 residues. Authors' data handling: Reference gene primer amplification gave nucleated cell count estimates. TCRdb's table, derived via immunoSEQ multiplex PCR, lists solely in-frame clones and lacks some. The V and J calls and clone size are taken from that table; D and trimming were inferred from the DNA. Among under 150,000 clones listed, roughly 84% were seen once. Those who participated ranged in age from about 18 to 95 years and resided in 20 to 30 US areas.

The chain employs TRBV29-1 and TRBJ2-2, with 7 bases that match TRBD2. The material sequenced was PBMCs or T cells enriched from blood (not recorded which). This TCR came from a man in his forties or fifties with acute COVID-19. The CDR3 DNA reads TGCAGCGTTGGAGCGGGAACTAACACCGGGGAGCTGTTTTTT. Translating gives CSVGAGTNTGELFF.